This T cell receptor beta chain was identified during a study of cytomegalovirus exposure and HLA in healthy donors. At the level of the study: HLA-typed donors contributed some 87 million unique TCRs, which were held in an early data release.

Trimming stripped 1 base from V and 0 bases from J, with 4 bases between. The germline V gene encodes CDR1 SEHNR and CDR2 FQNEAQ (reference sequence). The CDR3 sequence is 14 residues long. In the PCR, 60 Vbeta and 13 Jbeta primers were used. Only in-frame clones appear in the TCRdb table, and some are missing; sequencing was by immunoSEQ multiplex PCR. The table lists approximately 150,000 clones, roughly 82% of them singletons. The TCR sequence derives from a man aged 30-40 years in good health and CMV-seropositive. The sample taken for sequencing was PBMCs. V usage is TRBV7-9 and J usage is TRBJ1-3; D unresolved. CDR3 sequence (DNA): TGTGCCAGCAGCTTAGAGAGCTCTGGAAACACCATATATTTT. Translating it yields CASSLESSGNTIYF.